These 3 T cell receptor beta chains originate from one sample sequenced in a study of tumor-infiltrating lymphocytes in primary liver carcinoma. TCR beta cDNA was made from 400 to 500 ng total RNA with a constant-region primer. Library construction for TCR beta comprised three nested multiplex PCR rounds performed with slightly modified ARM-PCR. Researchers ran the first two PCR rounds for ten to eleven cycles each with TRBV1-TRBV30 forward primers and a C-beta reverse primer. TCRdb recomputed calls from the multiplex PCR reads with MiXCR, one row per CDR3 protein. Of around 71,000 distinct CDR3 sequences listed, 70% to 75% are singletons. Unsorted bulk tissue of about 17-32 mg yielded co-extracted RNA and DNA. The material sequenced was liver tumor tissue from sampling region 4. Subset reported: tumor region T4, right-lateral pole. These receptors all come from a woman aged 55-70 years with primary liver carcinoma and hepatitis B virus infection.

This clonotype was seen more than once but under ten times. A much larger clone lies a single base off, so this may be a read error. The gene calls are TRBV10-2 and TRBJ2-1, with D uncertain. The CDR3 has 15 residues. Trimming stripped 4 bases from V and 0 bases from J, with 10 bases between. Germline assignment: CDR1 WSHSY and CDR2 SAAADI. CDR3 nucleotides: TGCGCCAGCAGTGGCAAACCCTACTCCTACAATGAGCAGTTCTTC. It encodes CASSGKPYSYNEQFF.

This clonotype was found a few times. The CDR3 carries no conserved terminal phenylalanine or tryptophan, so it likely arises from a read error. The V gene is TRBV11-2, the J gene TRBJ2-4; possible D gene TRBD2, 6 bases. Germline lookup yields CDR1 SGHAT and CDR2 FQNNGV. V was shortened by 3 bases and J by 9 bases, with 12 bases between the two germline ends. The CDR3 covers 13 residues. The CDR3 DNA follows: TGTGCCAGCAGCTTTAACGGGAGAAGCATTCAGTACCTC. Its translation is CASSFNGRSIQYL.

This clonotype showed up many times. The rearrangement uses TRBV6-5 and TRBJ1-4; 7 nucleotides match TRBD1. The germline V gene has CDR1 MNHEY and CDR2 SVGAGI. V shed 6 bases, J shed 4 bases, and the junction held 5 bases outside the gene matches. The CDR3 length is 14 residues. The DNA of the CDR3 is TGTGCCAGCAGCTCGGACAGGCGTAATGAAAAACTGTTTTTT. This translates into CASSSDRRNEKLFF.